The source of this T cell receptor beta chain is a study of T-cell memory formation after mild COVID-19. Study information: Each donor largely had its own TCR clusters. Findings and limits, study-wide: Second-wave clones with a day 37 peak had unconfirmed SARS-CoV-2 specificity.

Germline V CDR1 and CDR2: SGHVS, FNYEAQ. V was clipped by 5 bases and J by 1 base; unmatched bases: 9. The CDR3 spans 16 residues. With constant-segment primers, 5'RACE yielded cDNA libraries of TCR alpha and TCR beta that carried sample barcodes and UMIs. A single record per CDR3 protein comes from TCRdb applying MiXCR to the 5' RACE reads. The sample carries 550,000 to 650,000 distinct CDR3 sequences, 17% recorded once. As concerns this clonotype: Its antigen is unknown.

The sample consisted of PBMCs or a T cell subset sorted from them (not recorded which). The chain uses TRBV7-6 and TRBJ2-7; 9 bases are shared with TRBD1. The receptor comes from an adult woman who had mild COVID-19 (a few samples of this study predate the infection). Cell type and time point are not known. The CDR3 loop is CASSPGQGQFSYEQYF. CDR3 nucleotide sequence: TGTGCCAGCAGCCCGGGACAGGGCCAATTTTCCTACGAGCAGTACTTC.